The next 26 T cell receptor beta chains were all read from a single sample in a study of blood T cell repertoires in COVID-19. Here immunoSEQ multiplex PCR was the method, and the copy in TCRdb shows in-frame clones only, minus some. This sample yields around 480,000 clones, of which roughly 88% are seen a single time; 10% to 15% belongs to the top ten. The source material was peripheral blood. The receptors were gathered from a woman in her fifties or sixties with COVID-19, enrolled during active disease.

The chain recombines TRBV10-3 with TRBJ2-1; D may be TRBD2 (5 bases). V was pared by 3 bases and J by 5 bases, with 17 bases between. CDR3 length: 16 residues. Germline V lookup: CDR1 ENHRY, CDR2 SYGVKD. As DNA, the CDR3 is TGTGCCATCAGTGACCCGAATGGGCTAGCCGACAATGAGCAGTTCTTC. Its translation is CAISDPNGLADNEQFF.

V and J are TRBV2 and TRBJ1-2; 7 nucleotides match TRBD1. The J segment lost 6 bases and the V segment lost 6 bases, leaving 10 bases of the junction unmatched. Germline V gene lookup returns CDR1 SNHLY and CDR2 FYNNEI. The CDR3 totals 14 residues. The CDR3 loop is CASRTLGTAHGYTF. As DNA, the CDR3 is TGTGCCAGCAGAACACTCGGGACAGCACATGGCTACACCTTC.

The J gene is TRBJ2-3, the V gene TRBV24-1, with D possibly TRBD1 on 5 matching bases. The germline V and J ends were trimmed by 7 bases and 1 base, with 14 bases remaining between them. The germline V gene encodes CDR1 KGHDR and CDR2 SFDVKD. CDR3 size: 15 residues. This CDR3 reads CATSRREGGTDTQYF. The CDR3 DNA is TGTGCCACCAGCCGCAGGGAAGGAGGCACAGATACGCAGTATTTT.

This chain joins TRBV7-3 and TRBJ2-3; D gene ambiguous. Looked up from germline, CDR1 is SGHTA and CDR2 is FQGTGA. This CDR3 is built from 13 residues. The ends were cut back, 5 bases at V and 5 bases at J, with 11 bases in the middle. The CDR3 spells CASSTSRGDTQYF. CDR3 coding DNA: TGTGCCAGCAGCACTTCTAGAGGAGATACGCAGTATTTT.

This rearrangement joins TRBV9 to TRBJ2-3, with D perhaps matching TRBD2 (7 bases). Per the germline V gene, CDR1 is SGDLS and CDR2 is YYNGEE. V was trimmed by 2 bases and J by 0 bases, leaving 13 bases between them. The CDR3 has 16 residues. The CDR3 bases are TGTGCCAGCAGCGTGGGGGGGGCCCCTAGCACAGATACGCAGTATTTT. It specifies CASSVGGAPSTDTQYF.

The chain combines TRBV7-3 with TRBJ2-3; 10 bases map to TRBD2. CDR3 size: 17 residues. Germline CDR1 SGHTA, CDR2 FQGTGA. J lost 2 bases, V lost 5 bases, and 10 bases had no gene match. The CDR3 sequence is CASSLTATSGVTDTQYF. The DNA of the CDR3 is TGTGCCAGCAGCCTCACCGCCACTAGCGGGGTCACAGATACGCAGTATTTT.

The V call is TRBV5-6, the J call TRBJ2-7; perhaps TRBD2 as D (5 bases). CDR3 size: 14 residues. Trimming cost V 6 bases and J 4 bases, with 17 bases left between them. Germline CDR1 and CDR2: SGHDT and YYEEEE. The CDR3 region is CASTPGPSGYEQYF. CDR3 bases: TGTGCCAGCACCCCGGGTCCGTCGGGGTACGAGCAGTACTTC. The variable domain in full, completed from reference TRBV5-6 and TRBJ2-7, reads DAGVTQSPTHLIKTRGQQVTLRCSPKSGHDTVSWYQQALGQGPQFIFQYYEEEERQRGNFPDRFSGHQFPNYSSELNVNALLLGDSALYLCASTPGPSGYEQYFGPGTRLTVT.

The rearrangement uses TRBV4-2 and TRBJ2-2; a possible D gene is TRBD2 (6 bases). Germline V gives CDR1 LGHNA, CDR2 YNFKEQ. This CDR3 contains 16 residues. With 6 bases removed from V and 3 bases from J, the gap between germline ends came to 17 bases. CDR3 sequence: CASRLTGGFDTGELFF. The CDR3 DNA is TGTGCCAGCAGGCTCACTGGGGGGTTCGACACCGGGGAGCTGTTTTTT.

The count of this clone is one. This chain connects TRBV5-1 to TRBJ1-1; 9 bases are shared with TRBD1. After removal of 3 bases from V and 5 bases from J, the junction contained 11 bases not matched to a gene. The CDR3 has 16 residues. The germline V gene has CDR1 SGHRS and CDR2 YFSETQ. CDR3 amino acids: CASSYSGTGMSTEAFF. DNA for the CDR3: TGCGCCAGCAGCTACTCCGGGACAGGGATGTCGACTGAAGCTTTCTTT.

The CDR3 coding sequence is TGTGCCAGTAGTAATCCCGCTCGGCGGACTGAAGCTTTCTTT. Protein product: CASSNPARRTEAFF. V usage is TRBV19 and J usage is TRBJ1-1; D not resolved. This CDR3 has 14 residues. V shed 4 bases and J shed 5 bases, with 14 bases lying between them. Germline CDR1 is LNHDA and CDR2 is SQIVND (reference sequence).

There are a few counts of this clone. The J gene is TRBJ2-5, the V gene TRBV7-2; possibly TRBD2 for D (5 bases). Germline assignment: CDR1 SGHTA and CDR2 FQGNSA. The CDR3 spans 14 residues. V was clipped by 4 bases and J by 2 bases, with 11 bases between them. Here the CDR3 DNA reads TGTGCCAGCAGCTGGAGCGGACGACAAGAGACCCAGTACTTC. It encodes CASSWSGRQETQYF.

This clone showed up just a few times. The chain carries TRBV7-8 and TRBJ1-2, with TRBD1 matching over 7 bases. Germline loops: CDR1 SGHVS, CDR2 FQNEAQ. CDR3 length equals 13 residues. V trimming: 5 bases; J trimming: 7 bases; junction bases outside the gene matches: 7. The CDR3 is CASSRDRVSGYTF. The CDR3 DNA reads as TGTGCCAGCAGCCGAGACAGGGTCAGTGGCTACACCTTC.

V gene TRBV19 combines with J gene TRBJ2-1; 13 nucleotides match TRBD2. V shed 5 bases and J 6 bases; nucleotides not matched to a gene: 7. Germline-derived CDR1 and CDR2 are LNHDA and SQIVND (reference sequence). The CDR3 runs to 16 residues. The CDR3 loop is CASSSRLAGGPNEQFF. The CDR3 DNA follows: TGTGCCAGTAGTTCACGACTAGCGGGGGGCCCCAATGAGCAGTTCTTC.

This chain uses TRBV5-4 with TRBJ2-5, with TRBD1 identical over 8 bases. Germline V lookup: CDR1 SGHNT, CDR2 YYREEE (reference sequence). This CDR3 contains 14 residues. Trimming at V came to 3 bases and at J to 5 bases, leaving 6 bases not matched to a gene. CDR3 residues: CASSWQGADETQYF. CDR3 nucleotides: TGTGCCAGCAGCTGGCAGGGGGCTGATGAGACCCAGTACTTC. The full variable domain, its missing parts supplied by reference TRBV5-4 and TRBJ2-5, is ETGVTQSPTHLIKTRGQQVTLRCSSQSGHNTVSWYQQALGQGPQFIFQYYREEENGRGNFPPRFSGLQFPNYSSELNVNALELDDSALYLCASSWQGADETQYFGPGTRLLVL.

V gene TRBV6-6 combines with J gene TRBJ2-1; 12 nucleotides align to TRBD1. CDR3 length: 16 amino acids. Per the germline V gene, CDR1 is MNHNY and CDR2 is SVGAGI (reference sequence). J lost 7 bases, V lost 0 bases, and 4 bases had no gene match. The CDR3 here is CASSYSRDRGLNEQFF. CDR3 coding DNA: TGTGCCAGCAGTTACTCCCGGGACAGGGGGCTAAATGAGCAGTTCTTC.

This chain uses TRBV3-1 (or the pseudogene TRBV3-2) with TRBJ1-1; tentatively, D is TRBD1 (5 bases). CDR3 length: 14 residues. V lost 2 bases and J lost 1, with 8 bases in between. Germline CDR1 and CDR2: LGHDT and YNNKEL (reference sequence). CDR3 in amino acids: CASSQMTANTEAFF. In DNA form, the CDR3 reads TGTGCCAGCAGCCAAATGACAGCGAACACTGAAGCTTTCTTT.

The genes are TRBV7-9 and TRBJ1-1, with 7 bases identical to TRBD1. The germline V gene has CDR1 SEHNR and CDR2 FQNEAQ (reference sequence). This CDR3 region has 14 residues. The J segment lost 5 bases and the V segment lost 5 bases, leaving 8 bases of the junction unmatched. The chain's CDR3 is CASSLRRQGTEAFF. In DNA, the CDR3 is TGTGCCAGCAGCCTCCGTCGACAGGGAACTGAAGCTTTCTTT.

This clone was seen once. The V gene is TRBV5-8, the J gene TRBJ2-2; D not certain. Trimming removed 0 bases from V and 0 bases from J, with 9 bases in between. Germline V lookup: CDR1 SGHTS, CDR2 YDEGEE. This CDR3 is built from 16 residues. The chain's CDR3 is CASSLGLTSNTGELFF. The CDR3 DNA sequence: TGTGCCAGCAGCTTGGGACTGACTTCGAACACCGGGGAGCTGTTTTTT.

The chain is built from TRBV10-2 and TRBJ1-2; D gene uncertain. There are 13 residues in the CDR3. V dropped 2 bases and J dropped 2 bases, with 6 bases sitting between them. CDR1 is WSHSY and CDR2 is SAAADI in the germline V gene. The CDR3, as DNA: TGCGCCAGCAGTGAGAGCCGAAACTATGGCTACACCTTC. Translated, it gives CASSESRNYGYTF.

V gene TRBV27 combines with J gene TRBJ1-2; 7 nucleotides align to TRBD1. The CDR3 is 14 residues long. CDR1 MNHEY and CDR2 SMNVEV come from the germline V gene (reference sequence). V lost 4 bases, J lost 6 bases, and 8 bases stayed unmatched. CDR3 residues: CASSSPTGKDGYTF. The DNA for the CDR3 is TGTGCCAGCAGTTCCCCGACAGGGAAAGATGGCTACACCTTC.

J is TRBJ1-1 and V is TRBV19; D might be TRBD1 (5 bases). Trimming took 3 bases from V and 5 from J, leaving 13 bases between them. Germline CDR1 reads LNHDA; CDR2 reads SQIVND (reference sequence). The CDR3 is made up of 14 amino acids. The CDR3 is CASSILGDRTEAFF. As DNA, the CDR3 is TGTGCCAGTAGTATCTTAGGGGATAGAACTGAAGCTTTCTTT.

This sequence joins TRBV12-3 or TRBV12-4 and TRBJ2-7, with a weak D call TRBD1 (5 bases). The CDR3 spans 13 residues. The V gene lost 8 bases and the J gene lost 5 bases, with 16 bases spanning the gap. CDR3 protein: CASRSPGFHEQYF. CDR3 DNA sequence: TGTGCCAGCCGGTCCCCAGGGTTCCACGAGCAGTACTTC.

The rearrangement uses TRBV5-6 and TRBJ2-5; 11 nucleotides agree with TRBD1. The CDR3 runs 15 residues. CDR1 is SGHDT, CDR2 YYEEEE, per germline. V was pared by 3 bases and J by 5 bases, with 6 bases of the junction left unmatched. Here the CDR3 reads CASSWGTGGRETQYF. CDR3 DNA sequence: TGTGCCAGCAGCTGGGGGACAGGGGGACGGGAGACCCAGTACTTC.

The chain has TRBV12-3 or TRBV12-4 and TRBJ2-7; TRBD1 might be the D (5 bases). The germline V and J ends were trimmed by 5 bases and 4 bases, with 12 bases remaining between them. There are 13 residues in the CDR3. CDR3 nucleotides: TGTGCCAGCAGTATACAGGCGCCTTACGAGCAGTACTTC. As protein: CASSIQAPYEQYF.

The chain carries TRBV19 and TRBJ2-5, with 9 bases matching TRBD1. Germline CDR1 LNHDA, CDR2 SQIVND (reference sequence). V trimming: 5 bases; J trimming: 2 bases; junction bases outside the gene matches: 6. The length of the CDR3 is 15 residues. CDR3 in amino acids: CASSSLTGGQETQYF. As DNA, the CDR3 is TGTGCCAGTAGTTCCTTGACAGGGGGACAAGAGACCCAGTACTTC.

The chain couples TRBV19 to TRBJ1-1; no reliable D call. Deletions cut 0 bases from V and 6 bases from J, with 14 bases between. CDR1 LNHDA and CDR2 SQIVND come from the germline V gene (reference sequence). CDR3 length: 15 residues. The DNA for the CDR3 is TGTGCCAGTAGTATAGATGAGGAGATGGGTTCTGAAGCTTTCTTT. Residues: CASSIDEEMGSEAFF.